This TCR beta chain was documented in a study of cytomegalovirus exposure and HLA in healthy donors. General study findings and limits: The tendency of first-cohort TCR clusters to co-occur in the 120 or so validation repertoires was identified by a subsequent analysis. According to the study, 150 to 200 TCR beta chains were cytomegalovirus-associated.

The assay was immunoSEQ multiplex PCR, and TCRdb's table has in-frame clones only and misses some. The repertoire includes roughly 250,000 clones, around 87% of them detected once, and 1% to 1.5% sits in the top ten. Concerning this clone itself: Its antigen is as yet unknown.

This CDR3 spans 16 amino acids. CDR1 and CDR2 (germline): SGDLS, YYNGEE. Germline trimming cut 0 bases from V and 5 bases from J; bases unmatched to any gene: 5. V gene TRBV9 combines with J gene TRBJ2-2, with TRBD2 identical over 9 bases. The source material was PBMCs. This sequence was found in a woman in her 30s in good health and CMV-seropositive. The chain's CDR3 is CASSVGLAGDTGELFF. As DNA, the CDR3 is TGTGCCAGCAGCGTAGGGTTAGCGGGAGATACCGGGGAGCTGTTTTTT.